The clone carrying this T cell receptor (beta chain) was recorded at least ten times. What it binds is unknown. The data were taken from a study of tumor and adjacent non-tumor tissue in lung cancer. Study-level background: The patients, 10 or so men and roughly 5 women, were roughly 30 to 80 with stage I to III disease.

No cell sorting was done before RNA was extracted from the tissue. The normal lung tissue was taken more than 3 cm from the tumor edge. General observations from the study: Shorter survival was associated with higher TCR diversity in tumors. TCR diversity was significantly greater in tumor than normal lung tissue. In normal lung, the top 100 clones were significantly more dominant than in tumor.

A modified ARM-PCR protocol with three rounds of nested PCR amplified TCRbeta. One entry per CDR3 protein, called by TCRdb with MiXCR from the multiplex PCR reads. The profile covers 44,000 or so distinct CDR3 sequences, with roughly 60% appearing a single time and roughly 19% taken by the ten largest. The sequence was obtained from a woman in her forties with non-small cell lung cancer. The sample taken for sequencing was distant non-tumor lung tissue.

The DNA for the CDR3 is TGCAGTGCTAGAGTGGAGACTAGCGGGCTATTCAATGAGCAGTTCTTC. This translates into CSARVETSGLFNEQFF. V usage is TRBV20-1 and J usage is TRBJ2-1; 10 bases match TRBD2. This CDR3 has 16 amino acids. The germline V gene encodes CDR1 DFQATT and CDR2 SNEGSKA (reference sequence). V gave up 1 base and J gave up 6 bases; unmatched junction bases: 9.